This T cell receptor beta chain came from a study of CD8 T cells in Susac syndrome. CDR1 DFQATT and CDR2 SNEGSKA come from the germline V gene (reference sequence). The CDR3 extends over 12 amino acids. Sequencing targeted TCR beta in blood CD8+ and CD4+ T cells. TEMRA cells were FACS-enriched and CD8+ and CD4+ T cells negatively isolated. Random hexamers were used to reverse transcribe an amount of roughly 0.5 to 1 ug RNA. An immunoSEQ multiplex PCR amplified TCR beta CDR3 over 54 Vbeta and 13 Jbeta. TCRdb re-derived calls from the immunoSEQ multiplex PCR reads in MiXCR, one entry per CDR3 protein. The sample lists about 200,000 distinct CDR3 sequences, approximately 94% seen once, with 0.093% in the top ten. Regarding this clonotype: At one of its ends the junction is not consistent with the germline gene, which may arise from a read error.

The TCR sequence derives from a human donor with multiple sclerosis. The genes are TRBV20-1 and TRBJ1-2, with 7 bases that match TRBD1. Input material: CD4+ T cells from PBMCs. For the CDR3, the DNA is TGCAGTGCTAGGAGGACAGGCCCATCTCCCTCCTTC. Amino acids: CSARRTGPSPSF.